The clone carrying this T cell receptor beta chain has at least ten counts. The data stem from a study of T-cell reconstitution after alpha-beta-depleted transplantation in children. The CDR3 totals 14 residues. Per the germline V gene, CDR1 is LGHDT and CDR2 is YNNKEL (reference sequence). Trimming pared 3 bases from V and 2 bases from J, leaving 9 bases between. Preparation of the TCRbeta library involved a method that used unique molecular identifiers. TCRdb re-called the PCR reads through MiXCR, storing one row per CDR3 protein. The data contain 700,000 or so distinct CDR3 sequences, about 12% of them singletons.

The material was PBMCs, obtained before TCRalphabeta/CD19-depleted stem cell transplant. The receptor was derived from a girl aged 2 to 10 with congenital amegakaryocytic thrombocytopenia, due to receive a stem cell transplant. This chain joins TRBV3-1 and TRBJ2-3, with unresolved D. CDR3 coding DNA: TGTGCCAGCAGCCAGTCCATTACCACAGATACGCAGTATTTT. Translation gives CASSQSITTDTQYF.